The following is a T cell receptor beta chain sequence with its context. Its antigen is not identified. The data were produced by immunoSEQ multiplex PCR, yet TCRdb's version contains in-frame clones alone and is incomplete. The sample includes approximately 20,000 clones, approximately 80% of them seen just once. This sample is part of a study of T cells and Merkel cell carcinoma outcomes. Points from the study as a whole: Merkel cell carcinoma outcomes were reportedly predicted by repertoire and T-cell density.

Per the germline V gene, CDR1 is SGHNT and CDR2 is YENEEA. V was clipped by 6 bases and J by 0 bases; unmatched bases: 2. The CDR3 loop spans 14 amino acids. Sequenced sample: tumor tissue from Merkel cell carcinoma. This sequence originates from a human donor with Merkel cell carcinoma. The chain links TRBV11-3 to TRBJ1-1, with 9 bases fitting TRBD1. CDR3 amino acids: CASRGTGMNTEAFF. CDR3 nucleotide sequence: TGTGCCAGCAGGGGGACAGGGATGAACACTGAAGCTTTCTTT.